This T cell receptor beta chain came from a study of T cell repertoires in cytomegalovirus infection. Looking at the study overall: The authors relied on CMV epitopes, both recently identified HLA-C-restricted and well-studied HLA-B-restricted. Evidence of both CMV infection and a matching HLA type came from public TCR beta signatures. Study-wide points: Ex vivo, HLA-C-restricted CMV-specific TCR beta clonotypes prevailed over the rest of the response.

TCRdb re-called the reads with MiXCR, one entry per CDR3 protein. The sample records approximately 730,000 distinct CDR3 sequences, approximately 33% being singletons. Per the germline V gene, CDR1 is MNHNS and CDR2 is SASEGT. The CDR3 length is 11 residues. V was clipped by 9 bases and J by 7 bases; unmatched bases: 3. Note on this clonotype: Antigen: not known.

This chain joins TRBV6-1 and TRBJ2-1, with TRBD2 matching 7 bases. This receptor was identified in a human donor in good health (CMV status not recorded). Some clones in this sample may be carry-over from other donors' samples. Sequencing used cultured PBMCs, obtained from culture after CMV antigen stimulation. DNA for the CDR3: TGTGCCAGTGACGGGGGGAATGAGCAGTTCTTC. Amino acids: CASDGGNEQFF.